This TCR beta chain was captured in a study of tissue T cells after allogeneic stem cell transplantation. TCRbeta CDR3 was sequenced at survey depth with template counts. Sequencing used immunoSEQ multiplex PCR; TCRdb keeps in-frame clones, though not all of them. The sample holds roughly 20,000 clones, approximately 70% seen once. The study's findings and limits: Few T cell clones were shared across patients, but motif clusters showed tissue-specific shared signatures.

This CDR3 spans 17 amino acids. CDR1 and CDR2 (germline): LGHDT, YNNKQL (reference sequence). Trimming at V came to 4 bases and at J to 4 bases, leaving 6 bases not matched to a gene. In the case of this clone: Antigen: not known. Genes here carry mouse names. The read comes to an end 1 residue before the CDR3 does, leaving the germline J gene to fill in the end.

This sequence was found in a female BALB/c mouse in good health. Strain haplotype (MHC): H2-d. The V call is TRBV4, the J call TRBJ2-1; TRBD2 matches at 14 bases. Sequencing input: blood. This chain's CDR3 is CASSLGLGGRFYAEQFF. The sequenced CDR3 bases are TGTGCCAGCAGCTTGGGACTGGGGGGGCGCTTTTATGCTGAGCAGTTC.